This TCR beta chain comes out of a study of cytomegalovirus exposure and HLA in healthy donors. Study-level results: As a later analysis showed, a missense DCLRE1C variant was linked to trimming of TCR beta V- and J-genes.

The germline CDR1 and CDR2 sequences are MGHDK and SYGVNS. V dropped 9 bases and J dropped 2 bases, with 15 bases sitting between them. CDR3 length equals 14 residues. Concerning this clone itself: Its matching antigen is unknown.

The primer mix had 60 Vbeta and 13 Jbeta primers. Some clones are missing from TCRdb's copy, which holds only in-frame ones; the method was immunoSEQ multiplex PCR. The table lists about 140,000 clones, with about 2.2% in the top ten. The chain links TRBV25-1 to TRBJ2-3; TRBD1 is a possible D gene (6 bases). This TCR came from a woman between 18 and 29 years old in good health and CMV-seronegative. Sequencing was carried out using PBMCs. CDR3 DNA: TGTGCCAGTAAGACAGGACGATTCACAGATACGCAGTATTTT. It specifies CASKTGRFTDTQYF.